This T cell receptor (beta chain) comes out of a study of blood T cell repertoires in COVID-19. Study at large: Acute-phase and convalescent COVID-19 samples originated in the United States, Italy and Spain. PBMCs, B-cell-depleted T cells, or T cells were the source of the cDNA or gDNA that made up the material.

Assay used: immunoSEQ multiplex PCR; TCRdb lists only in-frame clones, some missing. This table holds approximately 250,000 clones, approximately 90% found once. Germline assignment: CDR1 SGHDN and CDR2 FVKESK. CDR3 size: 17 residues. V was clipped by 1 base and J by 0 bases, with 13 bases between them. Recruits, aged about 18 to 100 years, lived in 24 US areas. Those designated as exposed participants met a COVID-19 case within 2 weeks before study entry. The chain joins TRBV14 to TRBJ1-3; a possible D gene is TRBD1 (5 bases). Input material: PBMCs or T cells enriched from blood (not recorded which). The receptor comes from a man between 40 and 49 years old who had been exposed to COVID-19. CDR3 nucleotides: TGTGCCAGCAGCCAAGGTGCAGGGCCAATCTCTGGAAACACCATATATTTT. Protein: CASSQGAGPISGNTIYF.